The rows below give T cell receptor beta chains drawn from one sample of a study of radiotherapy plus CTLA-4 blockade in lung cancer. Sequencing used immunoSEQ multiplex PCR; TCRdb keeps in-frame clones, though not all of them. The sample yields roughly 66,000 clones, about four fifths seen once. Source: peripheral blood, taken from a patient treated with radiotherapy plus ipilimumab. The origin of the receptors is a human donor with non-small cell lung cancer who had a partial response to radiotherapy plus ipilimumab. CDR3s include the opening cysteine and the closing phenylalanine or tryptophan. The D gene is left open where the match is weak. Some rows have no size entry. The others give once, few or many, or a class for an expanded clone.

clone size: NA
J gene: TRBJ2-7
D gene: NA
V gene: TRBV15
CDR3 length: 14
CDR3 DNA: TGTGCCACCACTATAAGACCCCAGGGGTACGAGCAGTACTTC
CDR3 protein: CATTIRPQGYEQYF

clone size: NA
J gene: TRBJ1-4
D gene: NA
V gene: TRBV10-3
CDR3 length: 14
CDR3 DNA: TGTGCCATCTCCGATGGGGCGCGGCCTGAAAAACTGTTTTTT
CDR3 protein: CAISDGARPEKLFF

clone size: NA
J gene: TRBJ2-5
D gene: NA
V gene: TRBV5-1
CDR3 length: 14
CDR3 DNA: TGCGCCAGCAGCTTGTGGGTAGCACAAGAGACCCAGTACTTC
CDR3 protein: CASSLWVAQETQYF

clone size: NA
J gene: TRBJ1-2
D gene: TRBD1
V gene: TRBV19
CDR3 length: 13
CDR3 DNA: TGTGCCAGTAGTAAGCAGGGGGCTTATGGCTACACCTTC
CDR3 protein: CASSKQGAYGYTF

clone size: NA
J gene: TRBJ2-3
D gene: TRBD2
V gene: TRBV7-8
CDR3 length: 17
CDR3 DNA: TGTGCCAGCAGCCCTCGACTAGCGGGAGCTAGCACAGATACGCAGTATTTT
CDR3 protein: CASSPRLAGASTDTQYF

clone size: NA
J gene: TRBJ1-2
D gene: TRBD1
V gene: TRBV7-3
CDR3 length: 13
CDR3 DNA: TGTGCCAGCAGCGATGGGACAGGAACTGGCTACACCTTC
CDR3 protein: CASSDGTGTGYTF

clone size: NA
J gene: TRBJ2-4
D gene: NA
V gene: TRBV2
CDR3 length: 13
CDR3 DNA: TGTGCCACCCAGGGTCTAGCCAAAAACATTCAGTACTTC
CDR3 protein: CATQGLAKNIQYF

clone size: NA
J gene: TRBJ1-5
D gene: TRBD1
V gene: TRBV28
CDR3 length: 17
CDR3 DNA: TGTGCCAGCAGATCAGGACAGGGGGCGAGATACAATCAGCCCCAGCATTTT
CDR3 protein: CASRSGQGARYNQPQHF

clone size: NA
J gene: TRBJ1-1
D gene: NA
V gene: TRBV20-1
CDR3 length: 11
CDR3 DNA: TGCAGGTCGACAGGAGGTGGTGAAGCTTTCTTT
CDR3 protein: CRSTGGGEAFF

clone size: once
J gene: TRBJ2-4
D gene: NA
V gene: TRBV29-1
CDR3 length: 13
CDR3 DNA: TGCAGCGCTACAGGGATTGCCAAAAACATTCAGTACTTC
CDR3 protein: CSATGIAKNIQYF

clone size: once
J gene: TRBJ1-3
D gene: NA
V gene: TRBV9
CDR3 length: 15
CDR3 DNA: TGTGCCAGCAGCCCCACCCCGGAGGCCATCACAGCGTCCTATTTT
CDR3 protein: CASSPTPEAITASYF

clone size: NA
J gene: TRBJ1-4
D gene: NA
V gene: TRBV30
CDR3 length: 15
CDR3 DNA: TGTGCCTGGAGTGTACACCGGGGGGCTGGTGAAAAACTGTTTTTT
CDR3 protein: CAWSVHRGAGEKLFF

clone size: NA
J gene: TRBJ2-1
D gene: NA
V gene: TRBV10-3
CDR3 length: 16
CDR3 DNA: TGTGCCATCACGGGCCGAACAGGGATCTCCTACAATGAGCAGTTCTTC
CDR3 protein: CAITGRTGISYNEQFF

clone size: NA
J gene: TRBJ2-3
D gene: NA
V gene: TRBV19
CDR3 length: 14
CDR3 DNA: TGTGCCAGTATCGGTGGGCTGAACACAGATACGCAGTATTTT
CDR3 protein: CASIGGLNTDTQYF

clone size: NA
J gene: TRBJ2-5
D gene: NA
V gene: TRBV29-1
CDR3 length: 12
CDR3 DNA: TGCAGCGTTGTGTCAGGCGAGGAGACCCAGTACTTC
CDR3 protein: CSVVSGEETQYF

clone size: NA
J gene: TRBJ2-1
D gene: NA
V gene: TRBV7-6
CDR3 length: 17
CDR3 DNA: TGTGCCAGCAGCGTGAGAGACCCTACAGTGTCGTACAATGAGCAGTTCTTC
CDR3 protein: CASSVRDPTVSYNEQFF

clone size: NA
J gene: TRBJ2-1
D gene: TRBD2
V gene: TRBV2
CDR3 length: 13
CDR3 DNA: TGTGCCAGCAGCTTCCTACTAGCGGTAGAGCAGTTCTTC
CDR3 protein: CASSFLLAVEQFF

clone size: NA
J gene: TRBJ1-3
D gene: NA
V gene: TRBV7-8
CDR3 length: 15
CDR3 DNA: TGTGCCAGCAGCTCCGGACAGAGCTCTGGAAACACCATATATTTT
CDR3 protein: CASSSGQSSGNTIYF